The source of this T cell receptor (beta chain) is a study of PD-L1 blockade in urothelial cancer (dated by TCRdb to the late 2010s). In the study overall: Every patient began therapy in 2014 and was given atezolizumab 1,200 mg intravenously every 3 weeks. About nine tenths of the roughly 29 patients were males with bladder-origin urothelial cancer, and 18 of 29 reported a prior smoking history. Patients had an ECOG performance status of 0 or 1 and had received between 0 and 3 prior chemotherapy regimens. Blood samples were analyzed 3 weeks after the start of treatment (second dose) and 6 weeks after the start of treatment. A median of about 150,000 T cells and roughly 80,000 unique TCRs was obtained from blood samples, and a median clonality of approximately 0.08 was observed. Somatic, immune and clinical correlates of response to PD-L1 blockade with atezolizumab in urothelial cancer were the focus of an exploratory multi-omic analysis. Pretreatment tumor samples, along with matched peripheral blood serially collected before and after atezolizumab treatment, were subjected to TCR sequencing. Durable clinical benefit was defined as progression-free survival longer than 6 months, and TCR features were also tested against progression-free and overall survival. In the same patients, pretreatment tumors underwent whole exome sequencing and RNA sequencing in addition to TCR sequencing. Roughly ten patients achieved durable clinical benefit and approximately 20 did not. Pretreatment blood TCR-seq was available for fewer than 30 patients, at least one posttreatment blood collection was obtained for around 25 patients, and tumor TCR-seq was available for around 25 patients. General conclusions and limits of the study: Because of the small sample size (n = 29) and the many exploratory analyses performed, the results are intended to be regarded as hypothesis-generating. Greater expansion of tumor-associated TCR clones in peripheral blood 3 weeks after the start of treatment was observed in patients with durable benefit (n of about 20, p = 0.022). Improved progression-free and overall survival was associated with having pretreatment peripheral blood TCR clonality below the median.

Points on this clone: Its cognate antigen has yet to be identified. Base qualities are not recorded, but no much larger clone differs from it by a single base.

From its cysteine to its phenylalanine, the CDR3 spans 15 amino acids. Of the read, only the CDR3 DNA is kept; its 45 bases are in frame from base 1. From V the trimming removes 6 bases and from J it removes 6 bases, while the gene matches leave 6 bases of the junction unaccounted for. The germline V gene (reference sequence) supplies CDR1 LNHDA and CDR2 SQIVND. To estimate absolute template abundance from read counts, synthetic TCR analog templates were spiked into each PCR. Using the immunoSEQ assay, TCRbeta CDR3 regions were amplified from genomic DNA with bias-controlled V and J gene primers. Sequencing of rearranged TCRbeta segments was done at approximately 20X coverage. The study's processing was this. Sequencing errors were corrected by clustering and CDR3s were annotated against IMGT to assign V, D and J genes. Downstream analyses used only productive TCRbeta rearrangements and left out out-of-frame or stop-codon sequences. Clonality was calculated as one minus the Shannon entropy normalized by the log of the number of unique productive sequences. Fisher's exact test with Benjamini-Hochberg correction, at a threshold of adjusted p below 0.01, was used to find clones that differed between time points or between blood and tumor. Sourced from immuneACCESS, this table was stored by TCRdb with only in-frame sequences that have V and J called. A share of the clones is absent; for the studies checked, an unresolved V gene accounts for under half, and the remainder has no known explanation. V and J calls and clone size come straight from that table; D and trimming were deduced from the DNA. This sample gives about 130,000 clones in total; around 85% of them show up just once. Around 3.2% of the sample comes from the top ten.

Interpreted using the paper, the time point label stands for: pretreatment peripheral blood. A total of 25 to 35 patients with locally advanced or metastatic urothelial carcinoma, treated at Memorial Sloan Kettering on a trial protocol, made up the cohort. Peripheral blood mononuclear cells were collected from each patient pretreatment and during treatment, giving between 1 and 8 total time points per patient. The Qiagen DNeasy Blood extraction kit was used to purify genomic DNA from total PBMCs and tumor samples. PBMCs were collected pretreatment and during treatment, and were isolated and stored as previously described.

The sequences come from PBMCs, collected around atezolizumab (anti-PD-L1) treatment. The sequence joins TRBV19 to TRBJ2-2, and TRBD1 matches 11 of the central bases. The TCR was taken from a man in his fifties with urothelial cancer. The CDR3 protein is CASSHAGQGAGELFF. The base sequence is TGTGCCAGTAGCCACGCGGGACAGGGGGCCGGGGAGCTGTTTTTT.